This T cell receptor beta chain originates from a study of blood T cell repertoires in COVID-19. Per the original methods: Amplifying reference gene primers gave estimates of nucleated cell counts. The protocol was immunoSEQ multiplex PCR, while the TCRdb copy is restricted to in-frame clones and leaves out a portion. The V and J calls and clone size are taken from that table; D and trimming were inferred from the DNA. The sample lists approximately 150,000 clones, 85% occurring once. This CDR3 has 14 residues. V lost 7 bases and J lost 5, with 15 bases in between. Germline CDR1 reads SNHLY; CDR2 reads FYNNEI.

What was sequenced was peripheral blood. The clonotype originates from a human donor with acute or convalescent COVID-19. The donor label of this sample is uncertain. The chain couples TRBV2 to TRBJ2-1; tentatively, D is TRBD2 (6 bases). CDR3: CASMKEEGHNEQFF. CDR3 nucleotides: TGTGCCAGCATGAAAGAGGAGGGGCACAATGAGCAGTTCTTC.